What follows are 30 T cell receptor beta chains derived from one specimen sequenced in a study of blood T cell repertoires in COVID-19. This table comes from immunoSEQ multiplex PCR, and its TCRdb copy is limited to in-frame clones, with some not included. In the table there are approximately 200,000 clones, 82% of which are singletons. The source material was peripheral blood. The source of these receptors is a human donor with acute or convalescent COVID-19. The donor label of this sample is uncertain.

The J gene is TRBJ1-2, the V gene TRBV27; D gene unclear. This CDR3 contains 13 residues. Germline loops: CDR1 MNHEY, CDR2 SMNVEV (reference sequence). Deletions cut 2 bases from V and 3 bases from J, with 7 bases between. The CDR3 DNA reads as TGTGCCAGCAGTTTAAGACGGGACTATGGCTACACCTTC. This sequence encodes CASSLRRDYGYTF.

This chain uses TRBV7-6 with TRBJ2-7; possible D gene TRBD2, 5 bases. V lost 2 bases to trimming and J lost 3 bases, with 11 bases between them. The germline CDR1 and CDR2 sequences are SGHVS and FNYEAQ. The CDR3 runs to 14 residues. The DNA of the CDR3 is TGTGCCAGCAGCTTATTGTCGGGGAACTACGAGCAGTACTTC. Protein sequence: CASSLLSGNYEQYF.

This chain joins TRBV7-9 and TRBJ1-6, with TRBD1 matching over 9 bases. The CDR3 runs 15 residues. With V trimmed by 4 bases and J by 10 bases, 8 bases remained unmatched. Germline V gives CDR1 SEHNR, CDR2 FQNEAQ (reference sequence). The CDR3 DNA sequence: TGTGCCAGCAGCTCCTGGACAGGGGAGGGCTCACCCCTCCACTTT. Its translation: CASSSWTGEGSPLHF.

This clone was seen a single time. In nucleotides, the CDR3 is TGTGCCAGCAGCTTAGGACTAGCGGGAGCGCTCTGGGGTCCCGAGACCCAGTACTTC. Amino acid sequence: CASSLGLAGALWGPETQYF. The chain recombines TRBV11-2 with TRBJ2-5, with 12 nucleotides matching TRBD2. The germline gives CDR1 SGHAT, CDR2 FQNNGV. The J segment lost 5 bases and the V segment lost 1 base, leaving 14 bases of the junction unmatched. The CDR3 runs 19 residues.

CDR3 sequence: CASSLMTGSTDTQYF. DNA of the CDR3: TGTGCCAGCAGTTTAATGACCGGGAGCACAGATACGCAGTATTTT. The rearrangement uses TRBV27 and TRBJ2-3; D gene ambiguous. The CDR3 sequence is 15 residues long. Germline loops: CDR1 MNHEY, CDR2 SMNVEV (reference sequence). Deletions cut 2 bases from V and 0 bases from J, with 9 bases between.

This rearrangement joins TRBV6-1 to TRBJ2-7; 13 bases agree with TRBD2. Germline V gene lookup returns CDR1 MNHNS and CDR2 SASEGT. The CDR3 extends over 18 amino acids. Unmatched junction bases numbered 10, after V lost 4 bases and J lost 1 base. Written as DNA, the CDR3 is TGTGCCAGCAGTGCCCAAGGACTAGCGGGAGCGGATTCCTACGAGCAGTACTTC. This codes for CASSAQGLAGADSYEQYF.

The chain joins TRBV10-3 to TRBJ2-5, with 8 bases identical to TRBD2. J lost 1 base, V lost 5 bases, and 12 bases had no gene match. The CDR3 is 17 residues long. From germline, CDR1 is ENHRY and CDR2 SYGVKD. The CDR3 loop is CAISQTRFGGGQETQYF. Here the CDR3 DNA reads TGTGCCATCAGTCAGACTAGGTTCGGGGGGGGCCAAGAGACCCAGTACTTC.

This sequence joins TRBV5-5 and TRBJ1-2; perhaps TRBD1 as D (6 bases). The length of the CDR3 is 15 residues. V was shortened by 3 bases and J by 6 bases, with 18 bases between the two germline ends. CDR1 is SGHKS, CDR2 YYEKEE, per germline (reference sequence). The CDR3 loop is CASSSRGGGRDGYTF. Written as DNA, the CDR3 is TGTGCCAGCAGCTCCCGGGGAGGGGGTAGGGATGGCTACACCTTC.

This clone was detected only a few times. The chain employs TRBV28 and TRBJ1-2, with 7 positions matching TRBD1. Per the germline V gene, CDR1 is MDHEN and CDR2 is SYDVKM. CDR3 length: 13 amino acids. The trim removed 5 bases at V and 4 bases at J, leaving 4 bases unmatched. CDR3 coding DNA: TGTGCCAGCAGTCCGGGGGACAGCTATGGCTACACCTTC. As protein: CASSPGDSYGYTF.

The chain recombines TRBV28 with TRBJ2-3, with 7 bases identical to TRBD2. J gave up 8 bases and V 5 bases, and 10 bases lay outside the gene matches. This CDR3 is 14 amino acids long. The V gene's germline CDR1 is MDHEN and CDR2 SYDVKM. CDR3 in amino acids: CASSLSGALGTQYF. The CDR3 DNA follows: TGTGCCAGCAGTCTAAGCGGGGCCTTGGGTACGCAGTATTTT.

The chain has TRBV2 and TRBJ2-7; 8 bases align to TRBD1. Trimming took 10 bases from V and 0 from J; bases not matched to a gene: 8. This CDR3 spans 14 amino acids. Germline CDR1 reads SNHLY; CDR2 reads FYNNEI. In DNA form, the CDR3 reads TGTGCCACTAGCCGGGACAGGAGCTCCTACGAGCAGTACTTC. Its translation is CATSRDRSSYEQYF.

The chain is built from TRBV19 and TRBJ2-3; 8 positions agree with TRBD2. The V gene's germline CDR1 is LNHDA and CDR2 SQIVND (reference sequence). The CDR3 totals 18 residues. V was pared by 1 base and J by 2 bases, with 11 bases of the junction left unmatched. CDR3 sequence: CASSIGLAGSFHTDTQYF. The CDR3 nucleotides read TGTGCCAGTAGTATAGGGCTAGCGGGCTCCTTCCACACAGATACGCAGTATTTT.

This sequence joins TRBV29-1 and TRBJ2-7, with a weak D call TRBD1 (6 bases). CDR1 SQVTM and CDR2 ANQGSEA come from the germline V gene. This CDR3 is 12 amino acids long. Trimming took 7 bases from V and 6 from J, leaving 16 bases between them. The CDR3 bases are TGCAGCGCAAGCCGGGACACCCTCGAGCAGTACTTC. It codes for CSASRDTLEQYF.

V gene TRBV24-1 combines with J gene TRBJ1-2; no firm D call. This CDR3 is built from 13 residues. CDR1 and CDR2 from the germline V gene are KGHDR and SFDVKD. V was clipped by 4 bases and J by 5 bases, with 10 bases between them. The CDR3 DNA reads TGTGCCACCAGTGAATCAGGAACTTATGGCTACACCTTC. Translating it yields CATSESGTYGYTF.

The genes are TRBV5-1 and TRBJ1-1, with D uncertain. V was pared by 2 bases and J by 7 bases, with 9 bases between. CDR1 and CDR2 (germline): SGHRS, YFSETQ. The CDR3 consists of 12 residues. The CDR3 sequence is CASSFSGGEAFF. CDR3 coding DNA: TGCGCCAGCAGCTTTTCTGGAGGTGAAGCTTTCTTT. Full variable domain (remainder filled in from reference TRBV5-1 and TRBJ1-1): KAGVTQTPRYLIKTRGQQVTLSCSPISGHRSVSWYQQTPGQGLQFLFEYFSETQRNKGNFPGRFSGRQFSNSRSEMNVSTLELGDSALYLCASSFSGGEAFFGQGTRLTVV.

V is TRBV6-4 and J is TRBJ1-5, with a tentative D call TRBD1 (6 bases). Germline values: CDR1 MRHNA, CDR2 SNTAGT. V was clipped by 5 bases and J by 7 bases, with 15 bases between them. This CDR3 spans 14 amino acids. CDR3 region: CASSPSGGTQPQHF. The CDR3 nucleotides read TGTGCCAGCAGTCCTTCGGGGGGCACCCAGCCCCAGCATTTT.

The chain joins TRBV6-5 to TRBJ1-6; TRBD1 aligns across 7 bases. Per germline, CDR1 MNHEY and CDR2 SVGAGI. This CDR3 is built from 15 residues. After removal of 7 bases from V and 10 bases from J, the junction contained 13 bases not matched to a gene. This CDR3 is CASTQEGALGSPLHF. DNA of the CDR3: TGTGCCAGCACCCAAGAGGGGGCCCTCGGATCACCCCTCCACTTT.

The CDR3 nucleotides read TGTGCCAGCAGCCAGGGACAGGAAGCTTTCTTT. Translating gives CASSQGQEAFF. The J gene is TRBJ1-1, the V gene TRBV3-1 (or the pseudogene TRBV3-2); TRBD1 aligns across 7 bases. With 3 bases clipped from V and 8 bases from J, the junction kept 0 bases outside the gene matches. The CDR3 contains 11 residues. The germline gives CDR1 LGHDT, CDR2 YNNKEL (reference sequence).

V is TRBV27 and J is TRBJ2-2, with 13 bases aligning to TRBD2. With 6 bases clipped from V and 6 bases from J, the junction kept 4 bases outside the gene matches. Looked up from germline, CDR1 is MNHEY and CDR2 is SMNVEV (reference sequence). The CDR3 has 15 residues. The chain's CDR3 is CASSRLAGGPGELFF. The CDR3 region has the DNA TGTGCCAGCAGCCGACTAGCGGGAGGCCCCGGGGAGCTGTTTTTT.

The CDR3, as DNA: TGTGCCAGCAGTGCCCGGGACAGCCCTGGAAACACCATATATTTT. Translated: CASSARDSPGNTIYF. The genes are TRBV2 and TRBJ1-3, with 7 bases fitting TRBD1. CDR1 is SNHLY, CDR2 FYNNEI, per germline. The V segment lost 4 bases and the J segment 2 bases; nucleotides outside the gene matches: 5. The length of the CDR3 is 15 residues.

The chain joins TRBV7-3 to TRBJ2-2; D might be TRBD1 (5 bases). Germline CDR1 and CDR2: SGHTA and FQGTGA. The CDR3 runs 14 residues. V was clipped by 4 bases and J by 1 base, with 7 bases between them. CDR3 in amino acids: CASSWQGNTGELFF. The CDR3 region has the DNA TGTGCCAGCAGCTGGCAGGGGAACACCGGGGAGCTGTTTTTT.

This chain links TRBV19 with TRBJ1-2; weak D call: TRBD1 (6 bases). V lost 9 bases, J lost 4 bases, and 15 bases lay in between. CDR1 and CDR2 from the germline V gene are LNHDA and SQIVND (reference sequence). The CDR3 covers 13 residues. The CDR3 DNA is TGTGCCAGCCGCGGGGGGGCCTCCTATGGCTACACCTTC. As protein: CASRGGASYGYTF.

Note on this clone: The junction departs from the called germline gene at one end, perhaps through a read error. CDR3 sequence reads: CASSVDYSGNTIYF. The CDR3 DNA follows: TGTGCCAGTAGTGTAGACTACTCTGGAAACACCATATATTTT. The rearrangement links TRBV19 to TRBJ1-3; no clear D. This CDR3 comprises 14 residues. The germline CDR1 and CDR2 sequences are LNHDA and SQIVND (reference sequence).

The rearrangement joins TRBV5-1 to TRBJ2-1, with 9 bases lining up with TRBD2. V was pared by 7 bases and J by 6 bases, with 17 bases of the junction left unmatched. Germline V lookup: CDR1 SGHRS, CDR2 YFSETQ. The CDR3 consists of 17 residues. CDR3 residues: CASQQVPGLAGINEQFF. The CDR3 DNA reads TGCGCCAGCCAGCAGGTGCCTGGGCTAGCGGGGATCAATGAGCAGTTCTTC.

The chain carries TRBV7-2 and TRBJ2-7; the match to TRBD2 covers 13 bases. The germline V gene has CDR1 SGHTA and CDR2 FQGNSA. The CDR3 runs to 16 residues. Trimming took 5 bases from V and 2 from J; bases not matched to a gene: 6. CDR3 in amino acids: CASSPRGLAGAYEQYF. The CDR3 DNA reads TGTGCCAGCAGCCCCCGTGGACTAGCGGGAGCCTACGAGCAGTACTTC.

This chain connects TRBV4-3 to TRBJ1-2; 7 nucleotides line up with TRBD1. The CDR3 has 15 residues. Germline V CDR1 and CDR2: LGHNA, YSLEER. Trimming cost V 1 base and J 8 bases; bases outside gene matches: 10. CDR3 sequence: CASSQAGGGARGYTF. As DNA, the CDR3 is TGCGCCAGCAGCCAAGCCGGAGGGGGCGCAAGGGGCTACACCTTC.

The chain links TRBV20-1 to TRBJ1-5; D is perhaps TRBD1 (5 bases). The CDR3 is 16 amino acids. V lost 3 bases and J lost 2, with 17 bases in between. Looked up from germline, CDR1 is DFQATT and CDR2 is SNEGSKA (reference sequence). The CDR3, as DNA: TGCAGTGCTAGTAAGATGGGGGGAAGACGCAATCAGCCCCAGCATTTT. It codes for CSASKMGGRRNQPQHF.

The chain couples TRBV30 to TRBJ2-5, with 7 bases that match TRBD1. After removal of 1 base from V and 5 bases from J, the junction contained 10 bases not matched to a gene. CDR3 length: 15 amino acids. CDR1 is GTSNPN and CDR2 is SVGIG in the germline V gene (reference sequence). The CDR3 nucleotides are TGTGCCTGGAGTGAAAAGGGGGCGCCAGGGGAGACCCAGTACTTC. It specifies CAWSEKGAPGETQYF. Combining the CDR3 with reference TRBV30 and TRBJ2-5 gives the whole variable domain SQTIHQWPATLVQPVGSPLSLECTVEGTSNPNLYWYRQAAGRGLQLLFYSVGIGQISSEVPQNLSASRPQDRQFILSSKKLLLSDSGFYLCAWSEKGAPGETQYFGPGTRLLVL.

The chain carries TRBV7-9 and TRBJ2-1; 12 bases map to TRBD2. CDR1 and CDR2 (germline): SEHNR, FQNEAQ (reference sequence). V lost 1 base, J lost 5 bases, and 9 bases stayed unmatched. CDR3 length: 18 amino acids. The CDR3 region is CASSLVGLAGGRDNEQFF. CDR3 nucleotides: TGTGCCAGCAGCTTAGTGGGGCTAGCGGGAGGGCGGGACAATGAGCAGTTCTTC.

CDR3 amino acids: CASSYRQGPYEQYF. The CDR3 DNA is TGTGCCAGCAGTTACAGGCAGGGCCCCTACGAGCAGTACTTC. The chain recombines TRBV6-2 or TRBV6-3 with TRBJ2-7; maybe TRBD1 (5 bases). This CDR3 spans 14 amino acids. Germline assignment: CDR1 MNHEY and CDR2 SVGEGT. Trimming removed 2 bases at V and 2 bases at J, with 10 bases between.